The clone carrying this T cell receptor (beta chain) occurred a few times. It was with a sample-barcoded 5' primer and a J-beta primer mix that a second PCR of roughly 6 to 12 cycles was run. TCRdb reanalysed the 5' RACE reads using MiXCR and keeps one entry per CDR3 protein. The data show about 1 million distinct CDR3 sequences, roughly 45% seen once. The record originates from a study of blood T cells in healthy people across ages. The V end lost 1 base, the J end lost 2 bases, and 21 bases lay between the germline ends. From germline, CDR1 is SGHVS and CDR2 FQNEAQ. This CDR3 spans 18 amino acids. This chain links TRBV7-8 with TRBJ2-7; unclear D gene. This sequence originates from a woman aged 55-69 years in good health. Source material: blood. The CDR3 here is CASSLESTTASPPYEQYF. As DNA, the CDR3 is TGTGCCAGCAGCTTAGAGTCGACCACCGCGAGTCCCCCCTACGAGCAGTACTTC.